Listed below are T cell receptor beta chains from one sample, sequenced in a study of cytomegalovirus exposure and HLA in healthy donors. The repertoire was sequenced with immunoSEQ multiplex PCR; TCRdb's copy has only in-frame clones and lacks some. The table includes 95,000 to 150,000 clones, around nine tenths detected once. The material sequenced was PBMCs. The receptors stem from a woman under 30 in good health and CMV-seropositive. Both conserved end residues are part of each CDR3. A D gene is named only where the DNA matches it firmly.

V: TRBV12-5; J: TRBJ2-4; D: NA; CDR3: CASGLGPGGKERNIQYF
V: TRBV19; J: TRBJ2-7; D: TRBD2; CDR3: CASSIITSGSDEQYF
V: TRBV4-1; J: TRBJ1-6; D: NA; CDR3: CASRALLSPLHF
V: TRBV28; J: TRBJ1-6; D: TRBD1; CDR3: CASSSGQGGGSYNSPLHF
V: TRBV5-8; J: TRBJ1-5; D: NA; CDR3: CASSLGLSPNQPQHF
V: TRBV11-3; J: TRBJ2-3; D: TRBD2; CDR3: CASSPRTRANTDTQYF
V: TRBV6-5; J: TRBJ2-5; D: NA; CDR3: CASSHFGAQETQYF
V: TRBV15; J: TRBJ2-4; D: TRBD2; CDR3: CATSRDLTRGRENIQYF
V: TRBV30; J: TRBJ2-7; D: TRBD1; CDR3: CAWTGGSLEQYF
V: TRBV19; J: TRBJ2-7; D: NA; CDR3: CASSIRQGRSYEQYF
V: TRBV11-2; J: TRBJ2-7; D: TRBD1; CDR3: CASGLGGQFLTASYEQYF
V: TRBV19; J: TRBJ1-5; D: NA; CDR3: CASSTQRGIREGVGNQPQHF
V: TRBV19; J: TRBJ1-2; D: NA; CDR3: CASSIRHSANYGYTF
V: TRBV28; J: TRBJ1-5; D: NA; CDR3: CASRSGTYSNQPQHF
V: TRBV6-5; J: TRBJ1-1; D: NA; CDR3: CASSYSGGSTEAFF
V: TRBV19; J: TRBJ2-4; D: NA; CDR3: CASMQGTKNIQYF
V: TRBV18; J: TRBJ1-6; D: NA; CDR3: CASSPFGAGQSYSPLHF
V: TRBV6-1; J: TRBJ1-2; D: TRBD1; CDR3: CASVGTARHYGYTF
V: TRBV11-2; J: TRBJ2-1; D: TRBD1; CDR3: CASSLMGGQGMDEQFF
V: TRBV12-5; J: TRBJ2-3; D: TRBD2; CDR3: CASGPSGSPTDTQYF
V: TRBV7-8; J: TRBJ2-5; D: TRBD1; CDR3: CASSLRQGGWQETQYF
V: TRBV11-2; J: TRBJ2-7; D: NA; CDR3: CASSRALLGVSYEQYF